This is a list of T cell receptor beta chains from one sample in a study of spatial heterogeneity in lung cancer. In TCRdb, the 5' RACE reads were re-called with MiXCR into one record per CDR3 protein. This sample yields approximately 90,000 distinct CDR3 sequences, of which approximately 8.6% are seen a single time; around 7% belongs to the top ten. The specimen comprised PBMCs, sampled at surgery. These receptors all stem from a male donor with early-stage non-small cell lung cancer. The CDR3 runs from the conserved cysteine through the conserved F or W. D genes are given only for firm matches. Clone size is not always given. Where it is, it says once, few, many or a class for expanded clones.

CDR3nt: TGTGCCAGCAGCTTAACGGGGACTAGCCTCACACAAGAGACCCAGTACTTC
CDR3aa: CASSLTGTSLTQETQYF
v_gene: TRBV7-3
abundance: .
j_gene: TRBJ2-5
d_gene: TRBD2

CDR3nt: TGTGCCAGCAGTTCAGACCCTATAGCGGACAATGAGCAGTTCTTC
CDR3aa: CASSSDPIADNEQFF
v_gene: TRBV12-3/TRBV12-4
abundance: few
j_gene: TRBJ2-1
d_gene: .

CDR3nt: TGTGCCAGCAGTTTGGAGGGGGGAGGAGATACGCAGTATTTT
CDR3aa: CASSLEGGGDTQYF
v_gene: TRBV27
abundance: many
j_gene: TRBJ2-3
d_gene: .

CDR3nt: TGTGCCACCGGGAGCCCCTACAATGAGCAGTTCTTC
CDR3aa: CATGSPYNEQFF
v_gene: TRBV28
abundance: .
j_gene: TRBJ2-1
d_gene: .

CDR3nt: TGTGCCAGCAGTTACTCACAACTGGGGGGAGAGCAGTACTTC
CDR3aa: CASSYSQLGGEQYF
v_gene: TRBV6-5
abundance: few
j_gene: TRBJ2-7
d_gene: .

CDR3nt: TGTGCCAGCAGCCCGGACAGGGCAGGAGGCTACACCTTC
CDR3aa: CASSPDRAGGYTF
v_gene: TRBV7-2
abundance: many
j_gene: TRBJ1-2
d_gene: TRBD1

CDR3nt: TGCGCCAGCAGCTTGTCGGGACAGGGGAAGGGAAAATCCTACGAGCAGTACTTC
CDR3aa: CASSLSGQGKGKSYEQYF
v_gene: TRBV5-1
abundance: few
j_gene: TRBJ2-7
d_gene: TRBD1

CDR3nt: TGTGCCAGCAGCCCCTATCCTGCGAATGAGCAGTTCTTC
CDR3aa: CASSPYPANEQFF
v_gene: TRBV7-9
abundance: few
j_gene: TRBJ2-1
d_gene: .

CDR3nt: TGTGCCAGCCGATTGGACAAAGGCACTGAAGCTTTCTTT
CDR3aa: CASRLDKGTEAFF
v_gene: TRBV7-2
abundance: few
j_gene: TRBJ1-1
d_gene: .

CDR3nt: TGCAGTGCCAAGCTGACTAGCACAGATACGCAGTATTTT
CDR3aa: CSAKLTSTDTQYF
v_gene: TRBV20-1
abundance: few
j_gene: TRBJ2-3
d_gene: .

CDR3nt: TGTGCCAGCAGCCTGATACGGGGAACCGGGGAGCTGTTTTTT
CDR3aa: CASSLIRGTGELFF
v_gene: TRBV4-2
abundance: few
j_gene: TRBJ2-2
d_gene: .